This T cell receptor (beta chain) is drawn from a study of T-cell reconstitution after alpha-beta-depleted transplantation in children. Preparation of the TCRbeta library involved a method that used unique molecular identifiers. TCRdb reprocessed the PCR reads via MiXCR and lists one record per CDR3 protein. The repertoire has a few hundred thousand distinct CDR3 sequences, under 13% of them found once; the top ten carry around 2.3%. CDR1 and CDR2 (germline): SGHDT, YYEEEE. The length of the CDR3 is 14 residues. V was cut by 5 bases and J by 0 bases, with 9 bases left in between. In its sample, this clonotype was seen many times.

The clonotype was recovered from a human donor who donated a stem cell graft to a child with acute lymphoblastic leukemia. The chain couples TRBV5-6 to TRBJ2-1, with D hard to call. Specimen: PBMCs from the stem cell graft donor, collected from the stem cell graft. CDR3 in DNA: TGTGCCAGCAGTTCGTTCTCCTCCTACAATGAGCAGTTCTTC. Translated, it gives CASSSFSSYNEQFF.